The 26 T cell receptor beta chains in this list originate from one sample, sequenced in a study of PD-1 blockade in classical Hodgkin lymphoma. Time point here: cycle 4 day 1 (C4D1), after 6 weeks of nivolumab. Every patient was affected by relapse after autologous stem cell transplantation, while exposure to brentuximab vedotin was not uniform. Produced via immunoSEQ multiplex PCR; TCRdb's table is partial and in-frame only. The sample lists about 23,000 clones, approximately 90% occurring once. The input for sequencing was peripheral blood mononuclear cells (PBMCs), taken before the fourth cycle of nivolumab. The receptors were gathered from a human donor with classical Hodgkin lymphoma.

The J gene is TRBJ1-4, the V gene TRBV27; 7 nucleotides align to TRBD1. V lost 6 bases to trimming and J lost 3 bases; unmatched junction nucleotides: 4. The CDR3 consists of 14 residues. Germline CDR1 is MNHEY and CDR2 is SMNVEV (reference sequence). In DNA form, the CDR3 reads TGTGCCAGCAGCCGACAGGGACCTAATGAAAAACTGTTTTTT. Amino acids: CASSRQGPNEKLFF.

This sequence joins TRBV6-5 and TRBJ2-5, with no clear D. The CDR3 runs to 15 residues. V was clipped by 6 bases and J by 3 bases, with 17 bases between them. Germline V lookup: CDR1 MNHEY, CDR2 SVGAGI. CDR3 DNA sequence: TGTGCCAGCAGCGACCGCGGCGATTGGAAAGAGACCCAGTACTTC. Translated, it gives CASSDRGDWKETQYF.

The chain has TRBV30 and TRBJ1-2; TRBD1 agrees at 8 bases. After removal of 0 bases from V and 10 bases from J, the junction contained 7 bases not matched to a gene. Germline V CDR1 and CDR2: GTSNPN, SVGIG (reference sequence). This CDR3 comprises 13 residues. This CDR3 reads CAWSVLQGGDYTF. The CDR3 DNA sequence: TGTGCCTGGAGTGTATTACAGGGGGGAGACTACACCTTC.

V usage is TRBV7-9 and J usage is TRBJ2-3, with unresolved D. The V and J ends lost 8 bases and 6 bases respectively, with 9 bases between them. Per the germline V gene, CDR1 is SEHNR and CDR2 is FQNEAQ (reference sequence). The CDR3 covers 11 residues. CDR3: CASETMDTQYF. DNA of the CDR3: TGTGCCAGCGAAACTATGGATACGCAGTATTTT.

CDR3 in DNA: TGTGCCAGCAGCGGACCCTCTCGCTCCTACAATGAGCAGTTCTTC. The encoded protein is CASSGPSRSYNEQFF. The chain is built from TRBV9 and TRBJ2-1; D is unresolved. Trimming shortened V by 3 bases and J by 0 bases, and 10 bases separated the two germline ends. This CDR3 is built from 15 residues. Germline lookup yields CDR1 SGDLS and CDR2 YYNGEE. Using reference TRBV9 and TRBJ2-1 for the parts outside the CDR3, the full variable domain is DSGVTQTPKHLITATGQRVTLRCSPRSGDLSVYWYQQSLDQGLQFLIQYYNGEERAKGNILERFSAQQFPDLHSELNLSSLELGDSALYFCASSGPSRSYNEQFFGPGTRLTVL.

This chain joins TRBV30 and TRBJ1-3; no clear D. Germline lookup yields CDR1 GTSNPN and CDR2 SVGIG (reference sequence). The CDR3 length is 13 residues. V was cut by 3 bases and J by 8 bases, with 14 bases left in between. The CDR3 DNA reads TGTGCCTGGAGACTTAAGGGCGGATACACCATATATTTT. Its translation: CAWRLKGGYTIYF.

This clone appeared a single time. The chain uses TRBV5-1 and TRBJ2-5; 8 bases align to TRBD1. Trimming cost V 6 bases and J 5 bases; bases outside gene matches: 6. This CDR3 is built from 13 residues. Germline loops: CDR1 SGHRS, CDR2 YFSETQ. The CDR3 sequence: CASTQGARETQYF. The CDR3 bases are TGCGCCAGCACCCAGGGGGCGCGGGAGACCCAGTACTTC.

This chain links TRBV18 with TRBJ2-1, with a possible D match to TRBD2 (5 bases). This CDR3 is built from 16 residues. Germline lookup yields CDR1 KGHSH and CDR2 LQKENI. The V gene lost 4 bases and the J gene lost 0 bases, with 13 bases spanning the gap. The CDR3: CASSLTPSGSYNEQFF. The CDR3 DNA sequence: TGTGCCAGCTCACTCACCCCGAGCGGCTCCTACAATGAGCAGTTCTTC.

This chain connects TRBV5-1 to TRBJ2-5; 7 bases match TRBD1. Germline V gives CDR1 SGHRS, CDR2 YFSETQ. The CDR3 is 13 amino acids. The ends lost 6 bases at V and 3 bases at J; junction bases unmatched: 5. In DNA, the CDR3 is TGCGCCAGCACCGTACAGGGGAAAGAGACCCAGTACTTC. It yields the protein CASTVQGKETQYF.

The chain carries TRBV5-6 and TRBJ1-4; perhaps TRBD1 as D (5 bases). The CDR3 runs to 14 residues. From germline, CDR1 is SGHDT and CDR2 YYEEEE. Trimming removed 4 bases at V and 4 bases at J, with 11 bases between. The CDR3 DNA follows: TGTGCCAGCAGCATGGGACTGATTAATGAAAAACTGTTTTTT. Its translation: CASSMGLINEKLFF.

CDR3 protein: CASSPLGGSSYEQYF. As DNA, the CDR3 is TGTGCCAGCTCACCACTCGGAGGGAGCTCCTACGAGCAGTACTTC. The chain joins TRBV18 to TRBJ2-7; D might be TRBD2 (6 bases). The CDR3 loop spans 15 amino acids. Per the germline V gene, CDR1 is KGHSH and CDR2 is LQKENI. Trimming stripped 1 base from V and 0 bases from J, with 10 bases between.

The V gene is TRBV19, the J gene TRBJ2-4; D is undetermined. The CDR3 runs 14 residues. Germline-derived CDR1 and CDR2 are LNHDA and SQIVND (reference sequence). The germline V and J ends were trimmed by 3 bases and 6 bases, with 12 bases remaining between them. The CDR3: CASSMNSLINIQYF. The DNA of the CDR3 is TGTGCCAGTAGTATGAACAGTTTAATAAACATTCAGTACTTC. Together with reference TRBV19 and TRBJ2-4, the CDR3 gives the full variable domain: DGGITQSPKYLFRKEGQNVTLSCEQNLNHDAMYWYRQDPGQGLRLIYYSQIVNDFQKGDIAEGYSVSREKKESFPLTVTSAQKNPTAFYLCASSMNSLINIQYFGAGTRLSVL.

The rearrangement uses TRBV6-1 and TRBJ2-1, with 8 bases matching TRBD1. CDR1 and CDR2 (germline): MNHNS, SASEGT. V shed 7 bases, J shed 3 bases, and the junction held 5 bases outside the gene matches. The CDR3 extends over 14 amino acids. The CDR3: CASTPGQDYNEQFF. The CDR3 bases are TGTGCCAGCACCCCGGGACAGGACTACAATGAGCAGTTCTTC.

The chain has TRBV5-1 and TRBJ2-1, with TRBD1 identical over 9 bases. The CDR3 contains 17 residues. Germline trimming cut 0 bases from V and 1 base from J; bases unmatched to any gene: 5. Germline-derived CDR1 and CDR2 are SGHRS and YFSETQ. CDR3 sequence (DNA): TGCGCCAGCAGCTTGGGGACAGGGACAGGGTCCTACAATGAGCAGTTCTTC. Amino acid sequence: CASSLGTGTGSYNEQFF.

A single count supports this clone. This chain links TRBV7-2 with TRBJ2-3, with 11 bases identical to TRBD1. The germline V gene encodes CDR1 SGHTA and CDR2 FQGNSA. Losses at the gene ends were 1 base for V and 0 bases for J; bases not matched to a gene: 9. This CDR3 region has 19 residues. The CDR3 coding sequence is TGTGCCAGCAGCTTAGTAGGGACAGGGGGGGCTTCTAGCACAGATACGCAGTATTTT. This codes for CASSLVGTGGASSTDTQYF.

This chain uses TRBV5-8 with TRBJ2-1; the D gene could be TRBD1 or TRBD2 (5 bases each). The CDR3 consists of 15 residues. Trimming took off 6 bases at V and 7 bases at J, with 20 bases between the two ends. From germline, CDR1 is SGHTS and CDR2 YDEGEE. The CDR3: CASNVPGQVGNEQFF. The CDR3 DNA reads TGTGCCAGCAACGTTCCGGGGCAGGTCGGAAATGAGCAGTTCTTC. The full variable domain, in which reference TRBV5-8 and TRBJ2-1 provide the parts outside the CDR3, is EAGVTQSPTHLIKTRGQQATLRCSPISGHTSVYWYQQALGLGLQFLLWYDEGEERNRGNFPPRFSGRQFPNYSSELNVNALELEDSALYLCASNVPGQVGNEQFFGPGTRLTVL.

This clone was seen a handful of times. The chain joins TRBV10-3 to TRBJ1-1, with unresolved D. This CDR3 spans 13 amino acids. V lost 4 bases to trimming and J lost 1 base, with 7 bases between them. Germline V gene data show CDR1 as ENHRY and CDR2 as SYGVKD. CDR3 bases: TGTGCCATCAGTGGACAAGCGAACACTGAAGCTTTCTTT. Its protein product is CAISGQANTEAFF.

V usage is TRBV4-1 and J usage is TRBJ1-1; the D gene is possibly TRBD1 (6 bases). The germline gives CDR1 MGHRA, CDR2 YSYEKL. Between the trimmed V and J ends, which lost 0 bases and 1 base, there was a span of 12 bases. CDR3 length: 16 residues. CDR3 sequence reads: CASSQEGGWGNTEAFF. The DNA for the CDR3 is TGCGCCAGCAGCCAAGAAGGGGGGTGGGGGAACACTGAAGCTTTCTTT.

The V gene is TRBV6-5, the J gene TRBJ2-7, with 8 bases fitting TRBD2. The length of the CDR3 is 14 residues. Germline V gene lookup returns CDR1 MNHEY and CDR2 SVGAGI. With V trimmed by 7 bases and J by 8 bases, 13 bases remained unmatched. The CDR3 DNA is TGTGCCAGCACCCAACGGGAGGGCCTTCCCCAGCAGTACTTC. It yields the protein CASTQREGLPQQYF.

Turning to this clone: Its ends do not fully match the called genes, so a read error is possible. This sequence joins TRBV11-2 and TRBJ1-1, with 7 bases lining up with TRBD1. Germline V CDR1 and CDR2: SGHAT, FQNNGV. The CDR3 runs 16 residues. The CDR3 sequence is CASSLARQGRNAEAFF. In nucleotides, the CDR3 is TGTGCCAGCAGCTTAGCCCGACAGGGTCGGAACGCTGAAGCTTTCTTT.

This chain uses TRBV5-4 with TRBJ1-2; TRBD1 might be the D (6 bases). The germline CDR1 and CDR2 sequences are SGHNT and YYREEE (reference sequence). The CDR3 spans 14 residues. Between the trimmed V and J ends, which lost 1 base and 7 bases, there was a span of 14 bases. CDR3 nucleotides: TGTGCCAGCAGCTTGTGGGGGGCAGGTGTTGGCTACACCTTC. Encoded protein: CASSLWGAGVGYTF.

The gene calls are TRBV11-2 and TRBJ1-2; perhaps TRBD1 as D (6 bases). V was clipped by 1 base and J by 0 bases, with 15 bases between them. CDR3 length: 17 amino acids. Germline V gene sequence: CDR1 SGHAT, CDR2 FQNNGV. CDR3 sequence reads: CASSLGRRTGPNYGYTF. The CDR3 region has the DNA TGTGCCAGCAGCTTAGGCCGACGAACAGGGCCTAACTATGGCTACACCTTC.

This chain's CDR3 is CASSYGGGKNIQYF. CDR3 nucleotides: TGTGCCAGCAGCTACGGGGGGGGGAAAAACATTCAGTACTTC. The chain has TRBV6-5 and TRBJ2-4; 8 bases map to TRBD2. The CDR3 contains 14 residues. With V trimmed by 6 bases and J by 4 bases, 5 bases remained unmatched. The germline V gene encodes CDR1 MNHEY and CDR2 SVGAGI.

The J gene is TRBJ1-2, the V gene TRBV18; 8 bases match TRBD1. There are 14 residues in the CDR3. CDR1 is KGHSH, CDR2 LQKENI, per germline. V gave up 2 bases and J gave up 4 bases; unmatched junction bases: 3. The CDR3 sequence: CASSPDRGLYGYTF. For the CDR3, the DNA is TGTGCCAGCTCACCAGACAGGGGACTCTATGGCTACACCTTC.

This rearrangement joins TRBV12-5 to TRBJ2-7; 7 positions agree with TRBD1. Unmatched junction bases numbered 6, after V lost 5 bases and J lost 5 bases. CDR1 and CDR2 from the germline V gene are LGHNT and FRNRAP. This CDR3 is 13 amino acids long. CDR3 DNA sequence: TGTGCTAGTGGTATGACAGGGTCCCACGAGCAGTACTTC. Amino acid sequence: CASGMTGSHEQYF.

This chain links TRBV19 with TRBJ2-5, with 9 bases identical to TRBD1. The CDR3 contains 15 residues. CDR1 is LNHDA, CDR2 SQIVND, per germline (reference sequence). Losses at the gene ends were 5 bases for V and 7 bases for J; bases not matched to a gene: 11. CDR3 in amino acids: CASSWDRATSGTQYF. CDR3 nucleotide sequence: TGTGCCAGTAGTTGGGACAGGGCTACTTCGGGGACCCAGTACTTC.